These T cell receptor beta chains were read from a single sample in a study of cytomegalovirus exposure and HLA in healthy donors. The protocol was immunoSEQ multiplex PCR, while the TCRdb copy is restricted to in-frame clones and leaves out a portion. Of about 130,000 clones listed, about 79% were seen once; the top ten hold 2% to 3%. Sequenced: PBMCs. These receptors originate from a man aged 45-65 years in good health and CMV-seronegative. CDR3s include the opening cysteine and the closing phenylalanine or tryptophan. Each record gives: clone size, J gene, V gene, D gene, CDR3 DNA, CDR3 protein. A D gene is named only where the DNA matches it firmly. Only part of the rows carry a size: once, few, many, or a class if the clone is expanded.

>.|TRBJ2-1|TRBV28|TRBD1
TGTGCCAGCAGCTTGTGGGACAGACCAAATGAGCAGTTCTTC
CASSLWDRPNEQFF
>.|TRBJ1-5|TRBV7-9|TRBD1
TGTGCCAGCAGCTTAGGGCAGGGGGACTATCAGCCCCAGCATTTT
CASSLGQGDYQPQHF
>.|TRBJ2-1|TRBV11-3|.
TGTGCCAGCAGCTTAGACCAGTACAATGAGCAGTTCTTC
CASSLDQYNEQFF
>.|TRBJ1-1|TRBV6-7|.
TGTGCCAGCATAAGGACAAGGACTATGAACACTGAAGCTTTCTTT
CASIRTRTMNTEAFF
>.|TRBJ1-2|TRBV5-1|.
TGCGCCAGCAGCTTTTCAGGGTGGAACTATGGCTACACCTTC
CASSFSGWNYGYTF
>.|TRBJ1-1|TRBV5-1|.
TGCGCCAGCAGGACAACCGACGCGATGAACACTGAAGCTTTCTTT
CASRTTDAMNTEAFF
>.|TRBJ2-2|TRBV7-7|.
TGTGCTAGCAGCCGAACGGGGGGCGGCGGGGAGCTGTTTTTT
CASSRTGGGGELFF
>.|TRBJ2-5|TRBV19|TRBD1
TGTGCCAGTAGTATCCCCGGGACAGGGGAGACCCAGTACTTC
CASSIPGTGETQYF
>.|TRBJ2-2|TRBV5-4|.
TGTGCCAGCAGCTTAGACAGTAGGGCCGGGGAGCTGTTTTTT
CASSLDSRAGELFF
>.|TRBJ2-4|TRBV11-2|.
TGTGCCAGCAGAGCGATGAGACAGTCACTAGCCAAAAACATTCAGTACTTC
CASRAMRQSLAKNIQYF
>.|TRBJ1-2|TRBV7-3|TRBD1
TGTGCCAGCAGCTTAGGGGACAGTGGCTATGGCTACACCTTC
CASSLGDSGYGYTF
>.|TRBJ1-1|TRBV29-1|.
TGCAGCGTTGGACTGAGGAACACTGAAGCTTTCTTT
CSVGLRNTEAFF
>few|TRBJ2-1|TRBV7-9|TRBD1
TGTGCCAGCAGCCCCCGGTGGGGACAGAGGACCTACAATGAGCAGTTCTTC
CASSPRWGQRTYNEQFF
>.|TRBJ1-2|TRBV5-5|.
TGTGCCAGCAGCTTGGACAGGAACTATGGCTACACCTTC
CASSLDRNYGYTF
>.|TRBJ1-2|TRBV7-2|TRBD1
TGTGCCAGCAGCGACGGGATTCAGGGGGCGAGGACCTATCGCTACACCTTC
CASSDGIQGARTYRYTF
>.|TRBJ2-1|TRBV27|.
TGTGCCAGCACTCAGACGGGGTTCAGCTCCTACAATGAGCAGTTCTTC
CASTQTGFSSYNEQFF
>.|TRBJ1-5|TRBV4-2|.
TGTGCCAGCAGCCAAACAACTCGGGCGACAGGCAATCAGCCCCAGCATTTT
CASSQTTRATGNQPQHF